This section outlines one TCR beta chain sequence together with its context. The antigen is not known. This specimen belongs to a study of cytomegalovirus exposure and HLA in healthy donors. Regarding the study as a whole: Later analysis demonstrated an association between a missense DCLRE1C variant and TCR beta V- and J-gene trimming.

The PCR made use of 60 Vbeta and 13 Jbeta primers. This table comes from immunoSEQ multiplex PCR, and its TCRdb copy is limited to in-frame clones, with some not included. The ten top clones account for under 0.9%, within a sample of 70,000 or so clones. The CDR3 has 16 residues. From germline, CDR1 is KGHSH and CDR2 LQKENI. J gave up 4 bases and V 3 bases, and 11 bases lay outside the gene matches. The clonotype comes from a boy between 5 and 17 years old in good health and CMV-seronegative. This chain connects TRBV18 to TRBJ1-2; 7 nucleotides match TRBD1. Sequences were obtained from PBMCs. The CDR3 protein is CASSPTGSRQGYGYTF. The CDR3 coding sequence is TGTGCCAGCTCACCTACCGGGAGTAGACAGGGCTATGGCTACACCTTC. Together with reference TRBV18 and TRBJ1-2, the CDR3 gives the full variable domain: NAGVMQNPRHLVRRRGQEARLRCSPMKGHSHVYWYRQLPEEGLKFMVYLQKENIIDESGMPKERFSAEFPKEGPSILRIQQVVRGDSAAYFCASSPTGSRQGYGYTFGSGTRLTVV.